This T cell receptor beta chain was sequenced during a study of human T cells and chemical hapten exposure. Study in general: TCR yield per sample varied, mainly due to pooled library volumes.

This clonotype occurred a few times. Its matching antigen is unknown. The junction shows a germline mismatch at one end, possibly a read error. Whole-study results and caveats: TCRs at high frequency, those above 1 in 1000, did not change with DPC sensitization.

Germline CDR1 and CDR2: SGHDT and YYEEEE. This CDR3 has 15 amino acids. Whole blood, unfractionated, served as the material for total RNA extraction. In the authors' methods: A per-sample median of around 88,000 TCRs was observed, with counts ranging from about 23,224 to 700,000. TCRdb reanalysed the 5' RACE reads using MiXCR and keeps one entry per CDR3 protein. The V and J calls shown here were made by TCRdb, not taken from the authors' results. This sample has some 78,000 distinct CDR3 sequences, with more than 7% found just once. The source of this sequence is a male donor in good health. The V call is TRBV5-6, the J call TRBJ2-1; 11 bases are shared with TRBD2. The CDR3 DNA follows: TGTGCAAGCAGAGACTCTAGCGGGAGGTTGTATGAGCAGTTCTTC. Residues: CASRDSSGRLYEQFF.